This T cell receptor beta chain was captured in a study of Graves' ophthalmopathy and Graves' hyperthyroidism. Study outcomes and limitations: With a specificity of roughly 72% and a sensitivity of about 70%, the model predicted ophthalmopathy progression.

RNA transcripts provided the template for amplifying TCR beta CDR3 regions. HTBI-primed first-round RT-PCR preceded second-round multiplex PCR. TCRdb processed the multiplex PCR reads anew with MiXCR; each CDR3 protein has one entry. The sample yields roughly 600,000 distinct CDR3 sequences, approximately 37% seen once. As for this clonotype: Its antigen is not identified. One end of the junction varies from germline; a read error may be responsible.

CDR1 and CDR2 (germline): MNHEY, SMNVEV (reference sequence). The CDR3 extends over 13 amino acids. The genes are TRBV27 and TRBJ2-7; D not resolved. Sequencing was done on a sample of peripheral blood or thyroid tissue (not recorded which). This TCR was sampled from an adult man with Graves' hyperthyroidism. The CDR3 spells CASSPTETYGQYF. The CDR3 DNA sequence: TGTGCCAGCAGTCCGACGGAGACCTACGGGCAGTACTTC.